This entry features one T cell receptor beta chain sequence. The sample originates from a study of blood T cell repertoires in COVID-19. As for the study in general: From the United States, Italy and Spain came samples of acute and convalescent COVID-19. Sources were T cells, B-cell-depleted T cells, or PBMCs; the material itself was cDNA or gDNA.

Germline assignment: CDR1 SGHVS and CDR2 FQNEAQ. The CDR3 sequence is 17 residues long. The V and J ends lost 4 bases and 5 bases, in that order; junction bases with no gene match: 15. Under the authors' procedure: Quantification of nucleated cells was approximated via reference gene primer amplification. Sequenced by immunoSEQ multiplex PCR; TCRdb stores in-frame clones only, minus some. Clonal size and the V and J genes are those of that table, whereas D and trimming came from the DNA. The sample holds 30,000 to 40,000 clones, around 80% seen once. The chain recombines TRBV7-8 with TRBJ1-1; 8 bases map to TRBD1. The sequencing input was peripheral blood. This clonotype originated in a man at least 80 years old with active or convalescent COVID-19. The CDR3 here is CASSSRQGLQVGTEAFF. CDR3 DNA: TGTGCCAGCAGCTCGCGACAGGGGCTTCAGGTAGGGACTGAAGCTTTCTTT.